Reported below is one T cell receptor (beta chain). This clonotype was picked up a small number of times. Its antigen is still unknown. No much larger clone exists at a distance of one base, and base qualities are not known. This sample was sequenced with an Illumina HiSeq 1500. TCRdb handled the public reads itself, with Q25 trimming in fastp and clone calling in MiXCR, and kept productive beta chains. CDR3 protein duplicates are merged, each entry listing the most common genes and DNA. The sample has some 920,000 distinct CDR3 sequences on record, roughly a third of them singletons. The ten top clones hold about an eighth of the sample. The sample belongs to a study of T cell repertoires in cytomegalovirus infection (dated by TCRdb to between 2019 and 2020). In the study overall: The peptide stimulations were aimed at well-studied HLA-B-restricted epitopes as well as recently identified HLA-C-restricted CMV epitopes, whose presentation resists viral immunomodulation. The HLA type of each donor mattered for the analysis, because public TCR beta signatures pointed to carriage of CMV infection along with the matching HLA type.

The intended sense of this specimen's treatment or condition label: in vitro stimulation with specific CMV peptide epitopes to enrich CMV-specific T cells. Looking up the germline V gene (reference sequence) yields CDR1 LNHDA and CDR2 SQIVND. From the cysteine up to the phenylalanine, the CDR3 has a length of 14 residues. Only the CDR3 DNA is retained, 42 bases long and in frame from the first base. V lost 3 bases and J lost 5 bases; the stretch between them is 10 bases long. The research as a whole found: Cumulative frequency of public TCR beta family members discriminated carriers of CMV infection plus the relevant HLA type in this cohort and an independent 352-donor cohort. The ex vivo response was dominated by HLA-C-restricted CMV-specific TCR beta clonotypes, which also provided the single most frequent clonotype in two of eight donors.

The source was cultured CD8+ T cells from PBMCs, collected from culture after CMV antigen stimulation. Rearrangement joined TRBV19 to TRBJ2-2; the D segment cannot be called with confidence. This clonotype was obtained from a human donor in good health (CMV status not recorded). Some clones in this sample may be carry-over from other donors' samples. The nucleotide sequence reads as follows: TGTGCCAGTAGTATTGGGTGGGAAACCGGGGAGCTGTTTTTT. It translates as CASSIGWETGELFF.